The next 29 T cell receptor beta chains were all read from a single sample in a study of shared clonotypes between healthy human individuals. The protocol was immunoSEQ multiplex PCR, while the TCRdb copy is restricted to in-frame clones and leaves out a portion. The repertoire includes some 600,000 clones, 95% to 97% of them detected once, and around 0.1% sits in the top ten. CD45RO-negative, CCR7-positively selected cells formed the naive CD8 fraction, excluding terminally differentiated effector memory CD45RA+ cells. Sample: naive CD8+ T cells sorted from blood. These receptors all stem from a woman aged 30 to 39 in good health.

The chain recombines TRBV7-8 with TRBJ2-5; 7 bases fit TRBD2. V was pared by 1 base and J by 3 bases, with 5 bases of the junction left unmatched. The CDR3 extends over 15 amino acids. Germline V gene sequence: CDR1 SGHVS, CDR2 FQNEAQ. CDR3 in amino acids: CASSLVLAGEETQYF. DNA of the CDR3: TGTGCCAGCAGCTTAGTACTTGCGGGGGAAGAGACCCAGTACTTC.

The V and J genes are TRBV10-2 and TRBJ2-3, with 10 bases fitting TRBD2. The germline V gene has CDR1 WSHSY and CDR2 SAAADI. There are 15 residues in the CDR3. Trimming cost V 7 bases and J 0 bases; bases outside gene matches: 4. CDR3 sequence: CASTSSGSSTDTQYF. CDR3 bases: TGCGCCAGCACTTCTAGCGGGAGCAGCACAGATACGCAGTATTTT.

This clone is a singleton in its sample. The chain links TRBV29-1 to TRBJ2-5; TRBD1 agrees at 7 bases. The J call may be in error: the DNA end matches TRBJ2-7 better. Germline V CDR1 and CDR2: SQVTM, ANQGSEA. The CDR3 covers 14 residues. This CDR3 is CSVEDPGQSHEQYF. In DNA, the CDR3 is TGCAGCGTTGAGGACCCGGGACAGTCCCACGAGCAGTACTTC.

The V call is TRBV7-9, the J call TRBJ2-7, with D perhaps assigned TRBD1 or TRBD2 (6 bases each). Trimming pared 1 base from V and 4 bases from J, leaving 14 bases between. CDR1 is SEHNR, CDR2 FQNEAQ, per germline (reference sequence). This CDR3 has 15 residues. This CDR3 reads CASSLGYGGRYEQYF. The CDR3 region has the DNA TGTGCCAGCAGCTTAGGGTACGGGGGCCGGTACGAGCAGTACTTC.

The chain is built from TRBV25-1 and TRBJ2-1; TRBD2 agrees at 10 bases. After removal of 8 bases from V and 5 bases from J, the junction contained 9 bases not matched to a gene. This CDR3 has 15 residues. Germline V gene lookup returns CDR1 MGHDK and CDR2 SYGVNS. CDR3 DNA sequence: TGTGCCAGCCGGATAGCGGGGGGCCGGGACAATGAGCAGTTCTTC. Protein product: CASRIAGGRDNEQFF.

The chain recombines TRBV11-2 with TRBJ2-7, with TRBD2 matching 7 bases. V lost 4 bases and J lost 9; bases outside the gene matches: 6. Germline assignment: CDR1 SGHAT and CDR2 FQNNGV. The CDR3 is made up of 12 amino acids. CDR3 loop: CASSYKAGTQYF. Written as DNA, the CDR3 is TGTGCCAGCAGCTACAAAGCGGGAACGCAGTACTTC.

The chain couples TRBV10-1 to TRBJ1-1; the D is unclear. The CDR3 covers 11 residues. The V end lost 7 bases, the J end lost 1 base, and 4 bases lay between the germline ends. Germline V gene lookup returns CDR1 WNHNN and CDR2 SYGVQD (reference sequence). CDR3 loop: CASIPNTEAFF. CDR3 sequence (DNA): TGCGCCAGCATTCCGAACACTGAAGCTTTCTTT.

The CDR3 spells CASSPDLAQVGFDIQYF. CDR3 coding DNA: TGTGCCAGCAGCCCGGACCTTGCGCAGGTGGGGTTTGACATTCAGTACTTC. The chain joins TRBV5-4 to TRBJ2-4; D gene uncertain. V dropped 4 bases and J dropped 8 bases, with 25 bases sitting between them. CDR1 SGHNT and CDR2 YYREEE come from the germline V gene (reference sequence). The CDR3 sequence is 17 residues long.

This chain connects TRBV7-9 to TRBJ2-2, with D maybe TRBD2 (6 bases). The CDR3 contains 17 residues. V lost 4 bases and J 6 bases, leaving 21 bases between the germline ends. Germline CDR1 is SEHNR and CDR2 is FQNEAQ (reference sequence). The CDR3 here is CASSSTRHPTSPGELFF. CDR3 nucleotide sequence: TGTGCCAGCAGCTCGACAAGGCACCCGACTAGTCCCGGGGAGCTGTTTTTT.

The rearrangement links TRBV27 to TRBJ1-2; 8 nucleotides line up with TRBD1. This CDR3 is built from 15 residues. The junction had 4 bases not matched to a gene; V was cut back by 0 bases and J by 4 bases. Germline CDR1 and CDR2: MNHEY and SMNVEV (reference sequence). The CDR3 region is CASSLSGTGGYGYTF. In DNA form, the CDR3 reads TGTGCCAGCAGTTTATCCGGAACAGGGGGCTATGGCTACACCTTC.

The chain has TRBV13 and TRBJ2-3; perhaps TRBD2 as D (5 bases). Germline-derived CDR1 and CDR2 are PRHDT and FYEKMQ (reference sequence). The V end lost 0 bases, the J end lost 2 bases, and 9 bases lay between the germline ends. The length of the CDR3 is 15 residues. This CDR3 reads CASSLGAAITDTQYF. CDR3 nucleotides: TGTGCCAGCAGCTTAGGAGCGGCAATCACAGATACGCAGTATTTT.

The CDR3 DNA reads as TGTGCCACCAGCGGATCAGCGGGAGGGGACACAGATACGCAGTATTTT. This sequence encodes CATSGSAGGDTDTQYF. J is TRBJ2-3 and V is TRBV15; the match to TRBD2 covers 10 bases. Germline V gene lookup returns CDR1 LNHNV and CDR2 YYDKDF (reference sequence). This CDR3 comprises 16 residues. V shed 5 bases, J shed 2 bases, and the junction held 7 bases outside the gene matches.

J is TRBJ2-5 and V is TRBV9; D gene unclear. The length of the CDR3 is 14 residues. Germline V gene sequence: CDR1 SGDLS, CDR2 YYNGEE. V dropped 4 bases and J dropped 0 bases, with 10 bases sitting between them. The CDR3 bases are TGTGCCAGCAGCCCCGGTCACTACCAAGAGACCCAGTACTTC. Translated, it gives CASSPGHYQETQYF. Full variable domain (outside the CDR3, taken from reference TRBV9 and TRBJ2-5): DSGVTQTPKHLITATGQRVTLRCSPRSGDLSVYWYQQSLDQGLQFLIQYYNGEERAKGNILERFSAQQFPDLHSELNLSSLELGDSALYFCASSPGHYQETQYFGPGTRLLVL.

The V and J genes are TRBV27 and TRBJ2-7; D ambiguous. This CDR3 has 16 residues. V lost 1 base and J lost 2, with 15 bases in between. CDR1 MNHEY and CDR2 SMNVEV come from the germline V gene (reference sequence). The DNA for the CDR3 is TGTGCCAGCAGTTTATGGCCGTCGTCTCTTACCTACGAGCAGTACTTC. This translates into CASSLWPSSLTYEQYF.

The rearrangement links TRBV7-8 to TRBJ1-3; a weak D match, TRBD1 (5 bases). The germline V gene has CDR1 SGHVS and CDR2 FQNEAQ. The CDR3 is 15 amino acids. Between the trimmed V and J ends, which lost 4 bases and 2 bases, there was a span of 12 bases. The CDR3 spells CASSSLRGPGNTIYF. The DNA for the CDR3 is TGTGCCAGCAGCTCCCTGCGGGGCCCTGGAAACACCATATATTTT. Together with reference TRBV7-8 and TRBJ1-3, the CDR3 gives the full variable domain: GAGVSQSPRYKVAKRGQDVALRCDPISGHVSLFWYQQALGQGPEFLTYFQNEAQLDKSGLPSDRFFAERPEGSVSTLKIQRTQQEDSAVYLCASSSLRGPGNTIYFGEGSWLTVV.

The chain combines TRBV10-3 with TRBJ2-5, with 8 bases lining up with TRBD2. CDR3 length: 17 amino acids. J lost 5 bases, V lost 2 bases, and 13 bases had no gene match. Germline V gene sequence: CDR1 ENHRY, CDR2 SYGVKD. The CDR3 DNA reads TGTGCCATCAGTGAGACTAGCGGCGCGGGGTTAGGTGAGACCCAGTACTTC. It codes for CAISETSGAGLGETQYF.

The rearrangement uses TRBV28 and TRBJ2-5; D remains unclear. V was clipped by 5 bases and J by 5 bases, with 15 bases between them. The CDR3 covers 14 residues. Germline CDR1 is MDHEN and CDR2 is SYDVKM. The CDR3 loop reads CASSPDVGVETQYF. The CDR3 region has the DNA TGTGCCAGCAGTCCGGACGTAGGTGTGGAGACCCAGTACTTC.

The rearrangement joins TRBV30 to TRBJ2-5; D is perhaps TRBD1 or TRBD2 (6 bases each). Germline CDR1 reads GTSNPN; CDR2 reads SVGIG (reference sequence). The CDR3 length is 14 residues. V lost 3 bases to trimming and J lost 4 bases, with 15 bases between them. In DNA form, the CDR3 reads TGTGCCTGGAGCGGACCTAGGGGGGTAGAGACCCAGTACTTC. This translates into CAWSGPRGVETQYF.

V gene TRBV13 combines with J gene TRBJ1-1; 11 bases line up with TRBD1. This CDR3 spans 16 amino acids. CDR1 is PRHDT and CDR2 is FYEKMQ in the germline V gene (reference sequence). The ends lost 3 bases at V and 6 bases at J; junction bases unmatched: 9. This CDR3 reads CASSFSGTGGMSEAFF. The DNA for the CDR3 is TGTGCCAGCAGCTTTTCCGGGACAGGGGGGATGTCTGAAGCTTTCTTT.

This chain connects TRBV13 to TRBJ1-1; D not resolved. The CDR3 runs to 14 residues. The V gene lost 2 bases and the J gene lost 1 base, with 8 bases spanning the gap. Germline-derived CDR1 and CDR2 are PRHDT and FYEKMQ (reference sequence). The CDR3 bases are TGTGCCAGCAGCTTAAGACTCTCGAACACTGAAGCTTTCTTT. Translation: CASSLRLSNTEAFF.

The V gene is TRBV4-1, the J gene TRBJ2-2, with 10 bases lining up with TRBD2. The CDR3 extends over 17 amino acids. The germline gives CDR1 MGHRA, CDR2 YSYEKL. J lost 6 bases, V lost 0 bases, and 7 bases had no gene match. CDR3 sequence (DNA): TGCGCCAGCAGCCAAGAGGGGAGGAGCGGGAGGGCCGGGGAGCTGTTTTTT. Its translation is CASSQEGRSGRAGELFF.

This clone was counted a single time. The chain links TRBV10-2 to TRBJ2-7; D not resolved. This CDR3 is built from 10 residues. The germline V gene has CDR1 WSHSY and CDR2 SAAADI. V was cut by 2 bases and J by 6 bases, with 2 bases left in between. The CDR3 region has the DNA TGCGCCAGCAGTGAGATCGAGCAGTACTTC. Translating it yields CASSEIEQYF.

The genes are TRBV2 and TRBJ1-5, with D unresolved. The CDR3 contains 12 residues. In germline, CDR1 is SNHLY, CDR2 FYNNEI. Trimming shortened V by 4 bases and J by 3 bases, and 4 bases separated the two germline ends. CDR3: CASSVHNQPQHF. CDR3 DNA sequence: TGTGCCAGCAGTGTCCACAATCAGCCCCAGCATTTT.

The CDR3 DNA reads TGTGCCAGCAGCTCAATGCAGGGGGGTACGCACGAGCAGTACTTC. This sequence encodes CASSSMQGGTHEQYF. The chain recombines TRBV5-5 with TRBJ2-7; TRBD1 might be the D (7 bases). Trimming removed 3 bases at V and 5 bases at J, with 18 bases between. Germline CDR1 reads SGHKS; CDR2 reads YYEKEE (reference sequence). This CDR3 has 15 residues.

In DNA form, the CDR3 reads TGCGCCAGCAGTCGGGACTCCTACGAGCAGTACTTC. As protein: CASSRDSYEQYF. The rearrangement links TRBV10-1 to TRBJ2-7; a weak D match, TRBD2 (5 bases). Germline V CDR1 and CDR2: WNHNN, SYGVQD (reference sequence). V dropped 5 bases and J dropped 0 bases, with 5 bases sitting between them. The CDR3 is 12 amino acids.

V gene TRBV6-5 combines with J gene TRBJ1-2; D is uncertain. There are 12 residues in the CDR3. Per germline, CDR1 MNHEY and CDR2 SVGAGI. Deletions cut 2 bases from V and 6 bases from J, with 7 bases between. The CDR3 DNA sequence: TGTGCCAGCAGTTACGGCGGGAATGGCTACACCTTC. The encoded protein is CASSYGGNGYTF.

The V gene is TRBV6-5, the J gene TRBJ1-1; no definite D call. Trimming pared 2 bases from V and 1 base from J, leaving 14 bases between. Germline CDR1 MNHEY, CDR2 SVGAGI. CDR3 length: 16 amino acids. DNA for the CDR3: TGTGCCAGCAGTTACGGCGTGCGTAGTGCGAACACTGAAGCTTTCTTT. Translated: CASSYGVRSANTEAFF.

This chain links TRBV28 with TRBJ2-7; 7 nucleotides line up with TRBD1. The CDR3 consists of 13 residues. Trimming took 6 bases from V and 2 from J; bases not matched to a gene: 4. Looked up from germline, CDR1 is MDHEN and CDR2 is SYDVKM. DNA for the CDR3: TGTGCCAGCAGGCAGACAGGGCCCTACGAGCAGTACTTC. Its translation: CASRQTGPYEQYF. Full variable domain (remainder filled in from reference TRBV28 and TRBJ2-7): DVKVTQSSRYLVKRTGEKVFLECVQDMDHENMFWYRQDPGLGLRLIYFSYDVKMKEKGDIPEGYSVSREKKERFSLILESASTNQTSMYLCASRQTGPYEQYFGPGTRLTVT.

CDR3 residues: CASSLGGTIEQFF. The CDR3 region has the DNA TGTGCCAGCAGTTTGGGTGGGACAATTGAGCAGTTCTTC. The rearrangement joins TRBV27 to TRBJ2-1; perhaps TRBD1 as D (6 bases). The V end lost 3 bases, the J end lost 9 bases, and 12 bases lay between the germline ends. CDR3 length equals 13 residues. Germline V gene sequence: CDR1 MNHEY, CDR2 SMNVEV (reference sequence).